The clone carrying this T cell receptor (beta chain) was counted a few times. Its antigen remains unknown. The CDR3 sequence is 13 residues long. V was cut by 6 bases and J by 3 bases, with 12 bases left in between. This record belongs to a study of T cell repertoires in cytomegalovirus infection. Regarding the study as a whole: The cumulative frequency of public TCR beta families identified carriers of CMV plus the relevant HLA.

TCRdb independently ran MiXCR on the reads; one entry per CDR3 protein. The sample has some 700,000 distinct CDR3 sequences; approximately 34% are singletons. The material sequenced was PBMCs. The rearrangement links TRBV12-3 or TRBV12-4 to TRBJ2-7; D remains ambiguous. The receptor was isolated from a human donor in good health (CMV status not recorded). Some clones in this sample may be carry-over from other donors' samples. CDR3 bases: TGTGCCAGCAGCCAAGAGGATAGCTACGAGCAGTACTTC. Its protein product is CASSQEDSYEQYF.